The clone carrying this T cell receptor beta chain was seen just once. The CDR3 loop spans 17 amino acids. In germline, CDR1 is SGHRS, CDR2 YFSETQ. V lost 0 bases to trimming and J lost 0 bases, with 10 bases between them. This sample was included in a study of blood T cell repertoires in COVID-19. How the authors handled the data: Reference gene primers were amplified, and this amplification served to estimate nucleated cell counts. Data came from immunoSEQ multiplex PCR; TCRdb stores just in-frame clones and leaves some out. That table is the source of V, J and clone size, and D and trimming were worked out from the DNA. The data show 100,000 to 150,000 clones, nearly 70% seen once.

This TCR was recovered from a woman in her seventies with acute or convalescent COVID-19. Sequenced sample: peripheral blood. The chain links TRBV5-1 to TRBJ1-6, with D maybe TRBD1 (6 bases). DNA for the CDR3: TGCGCCAGCAGCTTGGAGGGGGTTAGCTCCTATAATTCACCCCTCCACTTT. It encodes CASSLEGVSSYNSPLHF.